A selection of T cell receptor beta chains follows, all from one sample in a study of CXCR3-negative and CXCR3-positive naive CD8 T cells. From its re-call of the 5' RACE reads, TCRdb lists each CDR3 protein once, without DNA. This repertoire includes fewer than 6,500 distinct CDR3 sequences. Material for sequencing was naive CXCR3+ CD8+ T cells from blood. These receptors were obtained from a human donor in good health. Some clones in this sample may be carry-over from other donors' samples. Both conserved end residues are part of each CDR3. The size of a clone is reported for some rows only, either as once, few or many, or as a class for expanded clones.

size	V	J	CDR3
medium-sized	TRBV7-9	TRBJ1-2	CASSPFGVRGYTF
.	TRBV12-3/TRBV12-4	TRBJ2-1	CASSSYDNEQFF
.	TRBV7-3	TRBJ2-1	CASSPTYGTSGNNEQFF
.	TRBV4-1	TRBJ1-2	CASSHEKGKGYTF
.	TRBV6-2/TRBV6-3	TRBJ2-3	CASVRQELSTDTQYF
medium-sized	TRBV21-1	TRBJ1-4	CASSIRGHDRVYNEKLFF
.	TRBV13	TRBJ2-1	CASSAGDEQFF
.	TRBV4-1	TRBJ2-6	CASSQGSLAGEYGANVLTF
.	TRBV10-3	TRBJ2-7	CAIKGNYEQYF
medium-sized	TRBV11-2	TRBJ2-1	CASWTPAIDEQFF
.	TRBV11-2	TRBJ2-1	CDSSPSNGNEQFF
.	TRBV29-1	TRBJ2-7	CSVEGDRAGQYF
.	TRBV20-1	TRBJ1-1	CSARDYRGLMNTEAFF
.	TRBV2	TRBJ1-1	CASDIRDTLAEAFF
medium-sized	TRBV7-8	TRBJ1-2	CASSLAGLFNYGYTF
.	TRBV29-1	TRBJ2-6	CSVERAGANVLTF
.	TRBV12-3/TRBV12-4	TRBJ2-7	CASSFIRNEQYF
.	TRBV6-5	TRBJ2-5	CASMMMRGGETQYF
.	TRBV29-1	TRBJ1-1	CSVEAPSTEAFF
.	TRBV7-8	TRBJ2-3	CDSSLAGLRNSDTQYF
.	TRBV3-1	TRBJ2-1	CASSLEPADEQFF
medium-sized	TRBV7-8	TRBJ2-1	CASSLRAGGPWEQFF
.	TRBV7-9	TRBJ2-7	CASSLSGINEQYF
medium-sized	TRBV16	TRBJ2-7	CASSQGVGLPYEQYF
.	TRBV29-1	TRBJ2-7	CSVEVRTGYEQYF
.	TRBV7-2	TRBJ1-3	CASSLANSGNTIYF
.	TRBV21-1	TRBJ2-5	CASSSTKRETQYF
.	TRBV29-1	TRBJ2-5	CSVDRRSQETQYF
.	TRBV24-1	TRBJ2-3	CATSDFLQDTQYF
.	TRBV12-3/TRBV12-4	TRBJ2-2	CASSSGLAVNTGELFF
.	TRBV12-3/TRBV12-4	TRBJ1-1	CASTSTELNTEAFF
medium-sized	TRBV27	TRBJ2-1	CASSFQGAYNEQFF
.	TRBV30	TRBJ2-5	CAWSVPSGWGEETQYF
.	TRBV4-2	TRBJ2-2	CASSQLGLGELFF
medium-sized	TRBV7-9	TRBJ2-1	CASSFGAGLAGNEQFF
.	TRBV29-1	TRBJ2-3	CSAGLSTSTDTQYF
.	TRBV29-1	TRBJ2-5	CSVVGSGRFEETQYF
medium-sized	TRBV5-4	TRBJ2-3	CASSLTGGVGWKLNTDTQYF
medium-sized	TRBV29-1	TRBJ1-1	CSVAETGTHTEAFF
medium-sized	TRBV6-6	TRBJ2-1	CASNTGDPYNEQFF
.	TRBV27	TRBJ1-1	CASTGGMAEAFF
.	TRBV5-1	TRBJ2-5	CASSSGIGETQYF
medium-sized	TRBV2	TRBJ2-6	CASTPPSDSGANVLTF
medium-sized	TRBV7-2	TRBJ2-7	CASSLAFRPGPYEQYF
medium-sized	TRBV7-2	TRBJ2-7	CASSLDLAGGYYEQYF
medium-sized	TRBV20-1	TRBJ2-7	CSAIPQSTYEQYF
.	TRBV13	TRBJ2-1	CASSLYLADNEQFF
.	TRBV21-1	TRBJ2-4	CASSKARIGRASGNIQYF
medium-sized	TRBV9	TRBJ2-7	CASSVDSSYEQYF
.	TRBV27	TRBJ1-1	CASSLATGTEAFF
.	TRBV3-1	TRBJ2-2	CASSPGGLWELFF
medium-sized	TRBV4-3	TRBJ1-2	CASSQGPTGGNGYTF
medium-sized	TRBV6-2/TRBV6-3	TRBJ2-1	CASSLQASGGGHEQFF
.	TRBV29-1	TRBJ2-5	CSAPSPQETQYF
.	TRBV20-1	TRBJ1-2	CSARGSQEEGGYTF